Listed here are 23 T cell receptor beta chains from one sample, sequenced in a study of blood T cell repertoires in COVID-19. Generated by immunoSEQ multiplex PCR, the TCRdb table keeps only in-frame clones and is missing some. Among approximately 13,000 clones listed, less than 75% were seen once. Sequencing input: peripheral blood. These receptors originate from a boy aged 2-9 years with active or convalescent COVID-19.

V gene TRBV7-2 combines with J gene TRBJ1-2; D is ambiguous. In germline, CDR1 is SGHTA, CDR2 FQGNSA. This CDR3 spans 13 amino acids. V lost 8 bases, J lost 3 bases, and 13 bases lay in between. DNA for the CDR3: TGTGCCAGCGCCCAGTATCTGGACTATGGCTACACCTTC. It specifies CASAQYLDYGYTF.

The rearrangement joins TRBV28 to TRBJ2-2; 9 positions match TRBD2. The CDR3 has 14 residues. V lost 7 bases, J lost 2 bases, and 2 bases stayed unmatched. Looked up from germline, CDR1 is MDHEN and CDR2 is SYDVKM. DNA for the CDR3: TGTGCCAGCATTAGCGGGGGAAACACCGGGGAGCTGTTTTTT. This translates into CASISGGNTGELFF.

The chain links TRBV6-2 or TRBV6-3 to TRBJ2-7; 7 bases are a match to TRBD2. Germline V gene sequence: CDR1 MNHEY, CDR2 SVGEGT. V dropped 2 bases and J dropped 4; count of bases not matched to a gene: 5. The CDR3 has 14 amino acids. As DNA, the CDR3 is TGTGCCAGCAGTTACGTGCTAGCGGCATACGAGCAGTACTTC. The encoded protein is CASSYVLAAYEQYF.

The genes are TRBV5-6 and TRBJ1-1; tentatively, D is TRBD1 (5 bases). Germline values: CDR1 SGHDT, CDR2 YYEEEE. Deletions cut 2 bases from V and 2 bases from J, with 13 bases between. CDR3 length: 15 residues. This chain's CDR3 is CASSFEWQGNTEAFF. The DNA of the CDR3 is TGTGCCAGCAGCTTCGAATGGCAGGGTAACACTGAAGCTTTCTTT.

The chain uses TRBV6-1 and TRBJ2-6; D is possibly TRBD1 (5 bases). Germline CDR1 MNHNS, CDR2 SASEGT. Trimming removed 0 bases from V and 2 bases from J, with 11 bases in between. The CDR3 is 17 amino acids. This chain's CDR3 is CASSEALGDAGANVLTF. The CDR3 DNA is TGTGCCAGCAGTGAAGCGCTAGGGGATGCTGGGGCCAACGTCCTGACTTTC.

CDR3 coding DNA: TGTGCCACCAGCAGAGATCCGGGACATCTTTACGAGCAGTACTTC. The encoded protein is CATSRDPGHLYEQYF. The rearrangement joins TRBV15 to TRBJ2-7; maybe TRBD1 (6 bases). Trimming stripped 0 bases from V and 4 bases from J, with 13 bases between. CDR3 length equals 15 residues. Germline values: CDR1 LNHNV, CDR2 YYDKDF (reference sequence).

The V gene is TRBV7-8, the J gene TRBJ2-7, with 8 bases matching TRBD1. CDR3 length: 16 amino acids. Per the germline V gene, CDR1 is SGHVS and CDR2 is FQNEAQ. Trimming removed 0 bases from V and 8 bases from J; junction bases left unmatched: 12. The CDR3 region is CASSLASTGVGEKQYV. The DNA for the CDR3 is TGTGCCAGCAGCTTAGCGTCGACAGGGGTTGGGGAAAAGCAGTACGTC.

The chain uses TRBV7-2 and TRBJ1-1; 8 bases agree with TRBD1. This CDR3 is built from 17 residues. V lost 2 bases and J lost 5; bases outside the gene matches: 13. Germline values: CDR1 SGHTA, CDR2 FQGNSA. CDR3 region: CASSLTGTGGGWTEAFF. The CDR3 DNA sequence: TGTGCCAGCAGCTTAACCGGAACAGGGGGAGGTTGGACTGAAGCTTTCTTT.

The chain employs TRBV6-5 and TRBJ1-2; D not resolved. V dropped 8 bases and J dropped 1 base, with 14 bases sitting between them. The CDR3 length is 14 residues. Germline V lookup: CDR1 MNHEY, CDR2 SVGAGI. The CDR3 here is CASADFSLNYGYTF. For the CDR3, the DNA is TGTGCCAGCGCCGATTTCAGTCTTAACTATGGCTACACCTTC.

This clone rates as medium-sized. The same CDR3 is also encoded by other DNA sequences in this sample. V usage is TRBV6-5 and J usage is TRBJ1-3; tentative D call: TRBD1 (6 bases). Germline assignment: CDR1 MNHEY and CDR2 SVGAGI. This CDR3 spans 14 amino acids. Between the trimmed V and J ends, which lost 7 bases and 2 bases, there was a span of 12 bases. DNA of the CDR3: TGTGCCAGCACCCCCACAGGGACTGGAAACACCATATATTTT. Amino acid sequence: CASTPTGTGNTIYF.

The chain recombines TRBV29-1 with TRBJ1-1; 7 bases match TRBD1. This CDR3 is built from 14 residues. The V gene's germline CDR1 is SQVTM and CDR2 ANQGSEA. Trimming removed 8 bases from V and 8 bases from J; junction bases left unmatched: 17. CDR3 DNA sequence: TGCAGCCTTTGGGCTCCCGGGACAGCAGTCGAAGCTTTCTTT. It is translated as CSLWAPGTAVEAFF.

CDR3 loop: CASSQAVGGGNQPQHF. CDR3 DNA: TGTGCCAGCAGCCAAGCGGTGGGAGGGGGCAATCAGCCCCAGCATTTT. The V and J genes are TRBV4-2 and TRBJ1-5; D is possibly TRBD1 (5 bases). V was clipped by 1 base and J by 2 bases, with 12 bases between them. The CDR3 loop spans 16 amino acids. The V gene's germline CDR1 is LGHNA and CDR2 YNFKEQ.

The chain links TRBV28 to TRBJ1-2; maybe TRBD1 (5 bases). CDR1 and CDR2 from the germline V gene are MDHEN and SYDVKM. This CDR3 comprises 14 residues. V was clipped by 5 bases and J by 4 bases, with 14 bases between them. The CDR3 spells CASSGTGQFYGYTF. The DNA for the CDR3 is TGTGCCAGCAGTGGTACAGGCCAGTTCTATGGCTACACCTTC.

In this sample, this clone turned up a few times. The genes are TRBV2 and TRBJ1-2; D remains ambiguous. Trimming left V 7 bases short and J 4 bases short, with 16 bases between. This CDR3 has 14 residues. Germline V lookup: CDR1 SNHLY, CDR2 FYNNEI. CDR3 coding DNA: TGTGCCAGCATGAGGGCCCTGGGAGGCTATGGCTACACCTTC. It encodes CASMRALGGYGYTF.

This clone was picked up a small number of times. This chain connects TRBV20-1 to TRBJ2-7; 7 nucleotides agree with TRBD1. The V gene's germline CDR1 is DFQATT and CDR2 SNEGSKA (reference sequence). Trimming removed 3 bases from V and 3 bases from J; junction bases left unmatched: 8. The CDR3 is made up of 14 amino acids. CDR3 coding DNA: TGCAGTGCTAGTGACACAGGGGACCTCTACGAGCAGTACGTC. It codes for CSASDTGDLYEQYV.

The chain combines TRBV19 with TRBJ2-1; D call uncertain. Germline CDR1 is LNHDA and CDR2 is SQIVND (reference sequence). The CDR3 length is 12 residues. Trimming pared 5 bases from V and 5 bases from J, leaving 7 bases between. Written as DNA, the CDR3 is TGTGCCAGTAGTCCCCCAGACAATGAGCAGTTCTTC. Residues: CASSPPDNEQFF.

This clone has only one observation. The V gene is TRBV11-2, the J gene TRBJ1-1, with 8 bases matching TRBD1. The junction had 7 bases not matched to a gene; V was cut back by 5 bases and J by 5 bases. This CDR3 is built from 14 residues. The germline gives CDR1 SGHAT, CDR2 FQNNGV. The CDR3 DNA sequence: TGTGCCAGCAGCACTCGGACAGGGTGGACTGAAGCTTTCTTT. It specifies CASSTRTGWTEAFF. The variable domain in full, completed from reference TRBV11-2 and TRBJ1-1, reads EAGVAQSPRYKIIEKRQSVAFWCNPISGHATLYWYQQILGQGPKLLIQFQNNGVVDDSQLPKDRFSAERLKGVDSTLKIQPAKLEDSAVYLCASSTRTGWTEAFFGQGTRLTVV.

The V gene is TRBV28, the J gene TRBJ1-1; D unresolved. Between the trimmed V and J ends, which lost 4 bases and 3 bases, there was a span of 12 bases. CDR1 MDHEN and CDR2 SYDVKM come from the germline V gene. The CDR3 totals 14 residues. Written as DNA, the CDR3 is TGTGCCAGCAGTTCGGGTGCCGCTTACACTGAAGCTTTCTTT. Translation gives CASSSGAAYTEAFF.

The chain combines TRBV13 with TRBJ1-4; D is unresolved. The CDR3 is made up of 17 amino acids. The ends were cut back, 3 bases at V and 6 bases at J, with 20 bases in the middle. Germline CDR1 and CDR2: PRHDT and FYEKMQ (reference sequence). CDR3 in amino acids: CASSFDPLGREDEKLFF. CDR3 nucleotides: TGTGCCAGCAGCTTTGACCCCTTGGGAAGGGAGGATGAAAAACTGTTTTTT. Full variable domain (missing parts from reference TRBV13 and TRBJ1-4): AAGVIQSPRHLIKEKRETATLKCYPIPRHDTVYWYQQGPGQDPQFLISFYEKMQSDKGSIPDRFSAQQFSDYHSELNMSSLELGDSALYFCASSFDPLGREDEKLFFGSGTQLSVL.

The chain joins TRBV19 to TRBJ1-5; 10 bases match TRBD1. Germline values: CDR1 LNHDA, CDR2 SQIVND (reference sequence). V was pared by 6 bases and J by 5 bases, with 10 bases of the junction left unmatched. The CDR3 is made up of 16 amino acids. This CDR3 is CASSRDRGGPHQPQHF. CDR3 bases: TGTGCCAGTAGCCGGGACAGGGGAGGCCCCCATCAGCCCCAGCATTTT.

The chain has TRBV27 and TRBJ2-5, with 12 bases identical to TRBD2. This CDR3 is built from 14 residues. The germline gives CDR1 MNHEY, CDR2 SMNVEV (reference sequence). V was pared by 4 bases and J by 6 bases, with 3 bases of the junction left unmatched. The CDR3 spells CASSWTSGDKTQYF. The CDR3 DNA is TGTGCCAGCAGTTGGACTAGCGGGGATAAGACCCAGTACTTC.

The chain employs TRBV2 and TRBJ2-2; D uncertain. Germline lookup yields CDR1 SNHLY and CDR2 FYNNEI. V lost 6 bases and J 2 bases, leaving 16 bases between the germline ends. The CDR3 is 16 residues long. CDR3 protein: CASRSSGRRNTGELFF. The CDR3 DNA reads TGTGCCAGCAGATCCTCGGGTCGCCGCAACACCGGGGAGCTGTTTTTT.

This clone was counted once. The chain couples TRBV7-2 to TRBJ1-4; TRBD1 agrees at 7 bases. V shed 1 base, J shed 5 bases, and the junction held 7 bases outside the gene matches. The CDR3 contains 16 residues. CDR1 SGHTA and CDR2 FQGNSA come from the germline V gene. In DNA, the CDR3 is TGTGCCAGCAGCTTAGGTCCGGGACAGCTGAATGAAAAACTGTTTTTT. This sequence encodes CASSLGPGQLNEKLFF.